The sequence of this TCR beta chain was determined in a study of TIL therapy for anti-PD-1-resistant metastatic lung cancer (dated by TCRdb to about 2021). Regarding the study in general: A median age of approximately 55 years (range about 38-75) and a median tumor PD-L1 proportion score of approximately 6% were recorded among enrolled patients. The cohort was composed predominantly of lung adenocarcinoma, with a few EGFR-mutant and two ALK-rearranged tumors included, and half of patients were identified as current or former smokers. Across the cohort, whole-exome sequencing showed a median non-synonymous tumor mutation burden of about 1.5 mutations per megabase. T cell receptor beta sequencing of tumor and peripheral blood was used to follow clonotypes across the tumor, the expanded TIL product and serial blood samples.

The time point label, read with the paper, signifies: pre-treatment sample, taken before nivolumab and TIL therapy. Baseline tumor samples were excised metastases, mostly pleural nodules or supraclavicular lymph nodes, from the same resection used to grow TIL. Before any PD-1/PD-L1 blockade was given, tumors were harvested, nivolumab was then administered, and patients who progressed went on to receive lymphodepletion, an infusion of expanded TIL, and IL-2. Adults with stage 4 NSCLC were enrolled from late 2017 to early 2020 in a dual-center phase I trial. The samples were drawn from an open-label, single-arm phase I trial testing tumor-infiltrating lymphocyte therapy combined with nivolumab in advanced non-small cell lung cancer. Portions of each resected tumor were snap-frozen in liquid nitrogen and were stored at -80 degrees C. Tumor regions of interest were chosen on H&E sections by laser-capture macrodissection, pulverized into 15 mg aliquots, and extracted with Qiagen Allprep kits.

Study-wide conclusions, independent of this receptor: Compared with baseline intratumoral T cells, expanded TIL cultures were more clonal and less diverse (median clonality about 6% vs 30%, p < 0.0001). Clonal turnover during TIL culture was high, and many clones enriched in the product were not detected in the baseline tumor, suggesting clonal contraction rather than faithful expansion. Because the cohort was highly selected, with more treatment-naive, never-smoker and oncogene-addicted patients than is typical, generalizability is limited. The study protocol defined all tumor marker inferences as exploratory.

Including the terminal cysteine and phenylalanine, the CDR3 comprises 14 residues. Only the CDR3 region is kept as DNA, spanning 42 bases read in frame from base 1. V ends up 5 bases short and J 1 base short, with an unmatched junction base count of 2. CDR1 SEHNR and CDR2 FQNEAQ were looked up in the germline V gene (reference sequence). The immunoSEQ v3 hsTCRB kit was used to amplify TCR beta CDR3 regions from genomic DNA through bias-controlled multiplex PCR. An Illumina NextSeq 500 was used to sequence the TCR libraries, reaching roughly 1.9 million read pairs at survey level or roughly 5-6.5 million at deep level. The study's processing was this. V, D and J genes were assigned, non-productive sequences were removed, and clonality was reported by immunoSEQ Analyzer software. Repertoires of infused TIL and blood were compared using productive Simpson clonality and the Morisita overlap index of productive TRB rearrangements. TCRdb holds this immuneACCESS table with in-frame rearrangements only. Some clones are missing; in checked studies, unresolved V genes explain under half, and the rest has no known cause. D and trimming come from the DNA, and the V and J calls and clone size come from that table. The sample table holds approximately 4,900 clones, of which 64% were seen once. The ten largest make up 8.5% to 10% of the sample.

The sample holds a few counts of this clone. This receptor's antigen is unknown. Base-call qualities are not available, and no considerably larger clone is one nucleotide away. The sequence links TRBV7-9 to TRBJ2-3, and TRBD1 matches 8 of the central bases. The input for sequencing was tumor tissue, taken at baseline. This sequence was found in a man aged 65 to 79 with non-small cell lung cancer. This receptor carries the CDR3 CASSLTGGTDTQYF. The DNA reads TGTGCCAGCAGCCTGACAGGGGGCACAGATACGCAGTATTTT.